The 9 T cell receptor beta chains listed next were all sequenced from one sample in a study of cytomegalovirus exposure and HLA in healthy donors. Amplification used 60 Vbeta primers and 13 Jbeta primers. The assay was immunoSEQ multiplex PCR, and TCRdb's table has in-frame clones only and misses some. The profile covers roughly 130,000 clones, with less than 80% appearing a single time and 6.6% taken by the ten largest. Input material: PBMCs. These receptors were taken from a middle-aged man in good health and CMV-seropositive.

The chain carries TRBV5-1 and TRBJ2-3; D is undetermined. The CDR3 loop spans 14 amino acids. Looked up from germline, CDR1 is SGHRS and CDR2 is YFSETQ. V lost 0 bases to trimming and J lost 2 bases, with 7 bases between them. The CDR3: CASSLGDFTDTQYF. Written as DNA, the CDR3 is TGCGCCAGCAGCTTGGGCGACTTCACAGATACGCAGTATTTT.

V and J are TRBV10-3 and TRBJ2-7, with TRBD1 matching 8 bases. J lost 3 bases, V lost 5 bases, and 6 bases had no gene match. The CDR3 has 14 amino acids. Germline V CDR1 and CDR2: ENHRY, SYGVKD. The CDR3 loop reads CAISSRTGGYEQYF. CDR3 in DNA: TGTGCCATCAGTTCGAGAACAGGGGGCTACGAGCAGTACTTC.

This clone has just one count. The chain employs TRBV5-1 and TRBJ2-1; D is perhaps TRBD1 (5 bases). The V end was cut by 0 bases, the J end by 9 bases, with 7 bases between. The CDR3 is 12 residues long. Germline-derived CDR1 and CDR2 are SGHRS and YFSETQ. CDR3: CASSLEGREQFF. In nucleotides, the CDR3 is TGCGCCAGCAGCTTGGAGGGGCGTGAGCAGTTCTTC.

The CDR3 protein is CASSVEALPAGEQFF. For the CDR3, the DNA is TGTGCCAGCAGCGTAGAGGCGCTACCGGCGGGGGAGCAGTTCTTC. The genes are TRBV9 and TRBJ2-1, with a weak D call TRBD2 (6 bases). Trimming removed 0 bases from V and 10 bases from J, with 17 bases in between. Looked up from germline, CDR1 is SGDLS and CDR2 is YYNGEE. The CDR3 consists of 15 residues.

The chain couples TRBV28 to TRBJ1-5; tentative D call: TRBD1 (6 bases). This CDR3 has 16 amino acids. V was shortened by 6 bases and J by 11 bases, with 26 bases between the two germline ends. Germline V gene data show CDR1 as MDHEN and CDR2 as SYDVKM. CDR3 sequence reads: CASSQDRSPPNRAQHF. CDR3 in DNA: TGTGCCAGCAGCCAAGACAGGTCTCCCCCAAATAGAGCCCAGCATTTT.

This clone was detected only once. The V gene is TRBV7-9, the J gene TRBJ1-2; unclear D gene. This CDR3 has 13 amino acids. The V gene's germline CDR1 is SEHNR and CDR2 FQNEAQ (reference sequence). V was cut by 1 base and J by 9 bases, with 12 bases left in between. CDR3 nucleotides: TGTGCCAGCAGCTTAGAACCTAGTTTATGCTACACCTTC. Its protein is CASSLEPSLCYTF.

The chain is built from TRBV18 and TRBJ1-2; 8 bases fit TRBD1. Germline V gene lookup returns CDR1 KGHSH and CDR2 LQKENI. Trimming took 8 bases from V and 1 from J; bases not matched to a gene: 9. This CDR3 spans 15 amino acids. The CDR3 DNA is TGTGCCAGCACCGACAGGGGACAGAATAACTATGGCTACACCTTC. It codes for CASTDRGQNNYGYTF. Full variable domain (outside the CDR3, taken from reference TRBV18 and TRBJ1-2): NAGVMQNPRHLVRRRGQEARLRCSPMKGHSHVYWYRQLPEEGLKFMVYLQKENIIDESGMPKERFSAEFPKEGPSILRIQQVVRGDSAAYFCASTDRGQNNYGYTFGSGTRLTVV.

The V gene is TRBV28, the J gene TRBJ1-1; 9 bases are a match to TRBD1. V was clipped by 6 bases and J by 0 bases; unmatched bases: 8. Germline CDR1 reads MDHEN; CDR2 reads SYDVKM. The CDR3 is 16 residues long. CDR3 DNA sequence: TGTGCCAGCAGATCCGGGACAGGGACCATGAACACTGAAGCTTTCTTT. This gives the protein CASRSGTGTMNTEAFF.

This chain joins TRBV2 and TRBJ2-1; TRBD2 aligns across 14 bases. CDR3 length: 15 residues. V was clipped by 5 bases and J by 8 bases; unmatched bases: 5. Germline V lookup: CDR1 SNHLY, CDR2 FYNNEI. CDR3 coding DNA: TGTGCCAGCAGTCGACTAGCGGGAGGGCGGGATGAGCAGTTCTTC. It translates to CASSRLAGGRDEQFF.